The T cell receptor beta chain described here comes from a study of T cell responses to AZD1222 COVID-19 vaccine. Study overall: Researchers grouped second doses given at about 4 or about 12 weeks into one pool.

Concerning this clone itself: Its cognate antigen is unknown.

Study findings and constraints: Possibly, clonal diversity was underestimated; donors were largely white British and included more females. Just a handful of AZD1222 recipients tested seropositive at baseline.

The germline gives CDR1 SEHNR, CDR2 FQNEAQ (reference sequence). V dropped 1 base and J dropped 3; count of bases not matched to a gene: 3. This CDR3 contains 15 residues. Assay used: immunoSEQ multiplex PCR; TCRdb lists only in-frame clones, some missing. This sample carries 150,000 to 200,000 clones, about 88% of them seen once, and the ten largest clones take 1.5% to 2%. The specimen comprised peripheral blood, sampled on day 0 of AZD1222 vaccination. V and J are TRBV7-9 and TRBJ1-5; 7 positions agree with TRBD1. The receptor's source is an adult in good health. The CDR3 DNA is TGTGCCAGCAGCTTAGGCGGGACAGTCAATCAGCCCCAGCATTTT. Its protein is CASSLGGTVNQPQHF.